Listed here are 15 T cell receptor beta chains from one sample, sequenced in a study of blood T cell repertoires in COVID-19. Method: immunoSEQ multiplex PCR; TCRdb's copy keeps in-frame clones and lacks some. The table records roughly 150,000 clones, around four fifths of them present only once. Material for sequencing was peripheral blood. The receptors here all came from a woman of 80 years or more with COVID-19, enrolled during active disease.

This clone has more than one count but fewer than ten. The chain joins TRBV5-6 to TRBJ1-5, with D possibly matching TRBD1 (5 bases). Germline lookup yields CDR1 SGHDT and CDR2 YYEEEE. The V end was cut by 4 bases, the J end by 0 bases, with 8 bases between. The length of the CDR3 is 14 residues. The CDR3 DNA follows: TGTGCCAGCAGCACGGGGGATAGCAATCAGCCCCAGCATTTT. This codes for CASSTGDSNQPQHF.

V is TRBV12-3 or TRBV12-4 and J is TRBJ1-1, with D unclear. The V gene lost 6 bases and the J gene lost 5 bases, with 13 bases spanning the gap. The CDR3 has 13 amino acids. CDR3 amino acids: CASRSEGRTEAFF. The CDR3 DNA sequence: TGTGCCAGCAGGTCGGAAGGGAGGACTGAAGCTTTCTTT.

The J gene is TRBJ1-6, the V gene TRBV6-5; D call uncertain. Germline V CDR1 and CDR2: MNHEY, SVGAGI. Trimming stripped 11 bases from V and 6 bases from J, with 14 bases between. The CDR3 contains 13 residues. The CDR3 nucleotides read TGTGCCGTCAGCGAGGAGGGTAATTCACCCCTCCACTTT. Protein sequence: CAVSEEGNSPLHF.

V gene TRBV3-1 (or the pseudogene TRBV3-2) combines with J gene TRBJ1-1; D gene uncertain. Per germline, CDR1 LGHDT and CDR2 YNNKEL (reference sequence). Trimming stripped 0 bases from V and 10 bases from J, with 12 bases between. The CDR3 loop spans 13 amino acids. In DNA form, the CDR3 reads TGTGCCAGCAGCCAAGAAAGCGCATTGGGAGCTTTCTTT. It is translated as CASSQESALGAFF.

This clone appeared a single time. V is TRBV19 and J is TRBJ2-5; no clear D gene. The CDR3 length is 14 residues. Germline assignment: CDR1 LNHDA and CDR2 SQIVND (reference sequence). Trimming left V 5 bases short and J 4 bases short, with 14 bases between. DNA for the CDR3: TGTGCCAGTAGTGTTCCGACTGCCCCAGAGACCCAGTACTTC. Translating it yields CASSVPTAPETQYF.

V is TRBV6-6 and J is TRBJ1-5, with a weak D call TRBD1 (5 bases). The CDR3 has 14 amino acids. Trimming cost V 6 bases and J 6 bases, with 15 bases left between them. CDR1 MNHNY and CDR2 SVGAGI come from the germline V gene (reference sequence). CDR3 sequence: CASRLPGYGQPQHF. The CDR3 DNA sequence: TGTGCCAGCAGGCTCCCAGGGTACGGTCAGCCCCAGCATTTT.

The V and J genes are TRBV15 and TRBJ2-5, with D unclear. In germline, CDR1 is LNHNV, CDR2 YYDKDF (reference sequence). Trimming removed 0 bases from V and 4 bases from J, with 12 bases in between. This CDR3 is 15 amino acids long. The CDR3 loop reads CATSRDPGGLETQYF. The DNA for the CDR3 is TGTGCCACCAGCAGAGATCCCGGTGGGCTAGAGACCCAGTACTTC.

This sequence joins TRBV14 and TRBJ1-4; tentatively, D is TRBD1 (5 bases). This CDR3 region has 13 residues. The germline V and J ends were trimmed by 4 bases and 7 bases, with 10 bases remaining between them. Per the germline V gene, CDR1 is SGHDN and CDR2 is FVKESK. The CDR3 DNA reads TGTGCCAGCAGCCCCCTCGGGGGTGAAAAACTGTTTTTT. Translation: CASSPLGGEKLFF.

J is TRBJ1-4 and V is TRBV9; TRBD1 matches 8 bases. V was clipped by 0 bases and J by 8 bases; unmatched bases: 9. The germline V gene has CDR1 SGDLS and CDR2 YYNGEE. This CDR3 contains 16 residues. CDR3 protein: CASSVGDRGWNEKLFF. The CDR3 bases are TGTGCCAGCAGCGTAGGCGACAGGGGCTGGAACGAAAAACTGTTTTTT.

The chain combines TRBV5-1 with TRBJ2-1, with 8 nucleotides matching TRBD2. Germline-derived CDR1 and CDR2 are SGHRS and YFSETQ. V lost 2 bases, J lost 0 bases, and 19 bases stayed unmatched. The CDR3 has 21 amino acids. CDR3 residues: CASSFYPSGFSGTSSYNEQFF. The CDR3 coding sequence is TGCGCCAGCAGCTTTTACCCCAGTGGGTTTAGCGGGACGAGCTCCTACAATGAGCAGTTCTTC.

This rearrangement joins TRBV6-1 to TRBJ2-7; D call uncertain. Germline values: CDR1 MNHNS, CDR2 SASEGT. The V and J ends lost 2 bases and 2 bases respectively, with 13 bases between them. This CDR3 spans 15 amino acids. The CDR3 region is CASSESSRLTYEQYF. The CDR3 DNA reads TGTGCCAGCAGTGAATCGAGCCGCTTGACCTACGAGCAGTACTTC.

The chain is built from TRBV11-2 and TRBJ2-1; 10 nucleotides line up with TRBD1. Per germline, CDR1 SGHAT and CDR2 FQNNGV. This CDR3 is 16 amino acids long. J gave up 4 bases and V 1 base, and 4 bases lay outside the gene matches. The CDR3 is CASSLGDRGRYNEQFF. The CDR3, as DNA: TGTGCCAGCAGCTTAGGGGACAGGGGAAGATACAATGAGCAGTTCTTC.

In nucleotides, the CDR3 is TGTGCCAGCAGAGACAGCGTGGGCCATAACTATGGCTACACCTTC. Translated: CASRDSVGHNYGYTF. The chain carries TRBV6-6 and TRBJ1-2; perhaps TRBD1 as D (5 bases). This CDR3 region has 15 residues. The V end was cut by 6 bases, the J end by 1 base, with 15 bases between. Per germline, CDR1 MNHNY and CDR2 SVGAGI (reference sequence).

There are many counts of this clone. The chain uses TRBV18 and TRBJ2-1; D unresolved. The CDR3 is 16 residues long. Germline CDR1 is KGHSH and CDR2 is LQKENI. V gave up 4 bases and J gave up 0 bases, with 13 bases separating them. The CDR3 loop reads CASSRLVVSSYNEQFF. The CDR3 DNA reads as TGTGCCAGCTCACGTCTAGTGGTTAGCTCCTACAATGAGCAGTTCTTC.

The CDR3 DNA sequence: TGTGCCAGCAGCTTTGCACGGCGGGGTCCCCATGAGCAGTTCTTC. This translates into CASSFARRGPHEQFF. The genes are TRBV7-9 and TRBJ2-1, with D possibly being TRBD2 (6 bases). Per the germline V gene, CDR1 is SEHNR and CDR2 is FQNEAQ (reference sequence). CDR3 size: 15 residues. The ends were cut back, 3 bases at V and 8 bases at J, with 17 bases in the middle. The entire variable domain, with the rest obtained from reference TRBV7-9 and TRBJ2-1, is as follows: DTGVSQNPRHKITKRGQNVTFRCDPISEHNRLYWYRQTLGQGPEFLTYFQNEAQLEKSRLLSDRFSAERPKGSFSTLEIQRTEQGDSAMYLCASSFARRGPHEQFFGPGTRLTVL.